A single sample is the source of the 25 T cell receptor beta chains below, sequenced in a study of cytomegalovirus exposure and HLA in healthy donors (dated by TCRdb to between 2016 and 2019). Receptor amplification or capture employed the immunoSEQ multiplex PCR assay. For the multiplex PCR, a mixture combining 60 forward primers for TCR Vbeta segments and 13 reverse primers for TCR Jbeta segments was used. TCRdb provides this immuneACCESS table in a form limited to in-frame rearrangements. Some clones are lacking; in checked studies, under half of them reflect an unresolved V gene, and why the rest are absent is not known. The sample table shows around 190,000 clones, and 80% are seen once. 1.1% of the sample is in the top ten clones. Sequenced: PBMCs. Every receptor here comes from a woman aged 40 to 50 in good health and CMV-seronegative.

The chain uses TRBV7-9 and TRBJ2-1; 9 bases match TRBD1. V lost 5 bases to trimming and J lost 7 bases; unmatched junction nucleotides: 9. The CDR3 has 15 amino acids. The germline V gene encodes CDR1 SEHNR and CDR2 FQNEAQ (reference sequence). The CDR3 sequence is CASSLRGTGSNEQFF. The CDR3 bases are TGTGCCAGCAGCCTAAGAGGGACAGGGAGTAATGAGCAGTTCTTC.

The V call is TRBV6-4, the J call TRBJ2-2, with D possibly matching TRBD1 (6 bases). Trimming cost V 6 bases and J 2 bases, with 16 bases left between them. The CDR3 runs to 16 residues. The germline V gene has CDR1 MRHNA and CDR2 SNTAGT. The CDR3 sequence: CASSPLWTANTGELFF. CDR3 nucleotide sequence: TGTGCCAGCAGCCCCCTGTGGACAGCTAACACCGGGGAGCTGTTTTTT.

J is TRBJ1-4 and V is TRBV13, with TRBD1 identical over 7 bases. The germline CDR1 and CDR2 sequences are PRHDT and FYEKMQ (reference sequence). This CDR3 contains 16 residues. Germline trimming cut 0 bases from V and 5 bases from J; bases unmatched to any gene: 6. The CDR3 loop is CASSLGRQGNNEKLFF. For the CDR3, the DNA is TGTGCCAGCAGCTTAGGGAGACAGGGAAACAATGAAAAACTGTTTTTT. Looking up the rest from reference TRBV13 and TRBJ1-4 gives the full variable domain: AAGVIQSPRHLIKEKRETATLKCYPIPRHDTVYWYQQGPGQDPQFLISFYEKMQSDKGSIPDRFSAQQFSDYHSELNMSSLELGDSALYFCASSLGRQGNNEKLFFGSGTQLSVL.

CDR3 residues: CAWGPQGQVGEKLFF. CDR3 coding DNA: TGTGCCTGGGGCCCCCAGGGACAGGTTGGTGAAAAACTGTTTTTT. This chain links TRBV30 with TRBJ1-4; 8 bases are shared with TRBD1. V trimming: 5 bases; J trimming: 7 bases; junction bases outside the gene matches: 12. Germline-derived CDR1 and CDR2 are GTSNPN and SVGIG (reference sequence). The CDR3 consists of 15 residues. Combining the CDR3 with reference TRBV30 and TRBJ1-4 gives the whole variable domain SQTIHQWPATLVQPVGSPLSLECTVEGTSNPNLYWYRQAAGRGLQLLFYSVGIGQISSEVPQNLSASRPQDRQFILSSKKLLLSDSGFYLCAWGPQGQVGEKLFFGSGTQLSVL.

There are a few counts of this clone. The V call is TRBV29-1, the J call TRBJ1-1, with D possibly matching TRBD1 (5 bases). V was shortened by 5 bases and J by 4 bases, with 11 bases between the two germline ends. There are 12 residues in the CDR3. CDR1 and CDR2 from the germline V gene are SQVTM and ANQGSEA. Here the CDR3 DNA reads TGCAGCGTTCCAGCGGGGGGCACTGAAGCTTTCTTT. Protein sequence: CSVPAGGTEAFF.

There are a few counts of this clone. The chain recombines TRBV6-1 with TRBJ2-2; 8 nucleotides line up with TRBD2. After removal of 8 bases from V and 7 bases from J, the junction contained 12 bases not matched to a gene. Germline loops: CDR1 MNHNS, CDR2 SASEGT. The CDR3 is 15 amino acids. The CDR3 sequence: CASRPGLAAHGELFF. The DNA of the CDR3 is TGTGCCAGCCGACCCGGACTAGCAGCCCACGGGGAGCTGTTTTTT.

This chain joins TRBV19 and TRBJ2-5; TRBD2 might be the D (5 bases). Looked up from germline, CDR1 is LNHDA and CDR2 is SQIVND (reference sequence). This CDR3 contains 12 residues. The germline V and J ends were trimmed by 0 bases and 7 bases, with 6 bases remaining between them. The CDR3 bases are TGTGCCAGTAGTATAGATCGGGGGACCCAGTACTTC. Protein product: CASSIDRGTQYF.

The V gene is TRBV2, the J gene TRBJ2-5; D is undetermined. The V and J ends lost 6 bases and 2 bases respectively, with 10 bases between them. The CDR3 has 13 residues. Germline V CDR1 and CDR2: SNHLY, FYNNEI. CDR3 DNA: TGTGCCAGCAGCCCCGTCGGTCAAGAGACCCAGTACTTC. It is translated as CASSPVGQETQYF.

The chain couples TRBV30 to TRBJ1-1; maybe TRBD1 (6 bases). V lost 5 bases and J 4 bases, leaving 14 bases between the germline ends. The CDR3 spans 13 residues. Germline-derived CDR1 and CDR2 are GTSNPN and SVGIG (reference sequence). This CDR3 reads CAWDRTGPTEAFF. The CDR3, as DNA: TGTGCCTGGGACCGAACAGGGCCCACTGAAGCTTTCTTT. The full variable domain, in which reference TRBV30 and TRBJ1-1 provide the parts outside the CDR3, is SQTIHQWPATLVQPVGSPLSLECTVEGTSNPNLYWYRQAAGRGLQLLFYSVGIGQISSEVPQNLSASRPQDRQFILSSKKLLLSDSGFYLCAWDRTGPTEAFFGQGTRLTVV.

This clone was counted between two and nine times. The chain recombines TRBV27 with TRBJ1-1, with 8 bases fitting TRBD1. The CDR3 runs 15 residues. Unmatched junction bases numbered 8, after V lost 5 bases and J lost 3 bases. The V gene's germline CDR1 is MNHEY and CDR2 SMNVEV (reference sequence). The CDR3 DNA reads TGTGCCAGCAGTCCAATGGACAGGGCCTACACTGAAGCTTTCTTT. Residues: CASSPMDRAYTEAFF.

The chain has TRBV4-3 and TRBJ1-5; no clear D. CDR3 length: 13 amino acids. V lost 0 bases, J lost 5 bases, and 5 bases lay in between. Germline V gene data show CDR1 as LGHNA and CDR2 as YSLEER. The CDR3 sequence: CASSQDGDQPQHF. CDR3 nucleotides: TGCGCCAGCAGCCAAGATGGAGATCAGCCCCAGCATTTT.

The chain uses TRBV5-8 and TRBJ1-5; the D is unclear. The germline V and J ends were trimmed by 2 bases and 5 bases, with 5 bases remaining between them. The CDR3 extends over 12 amino acids. The V gene's germline CDR1 is SGHTS and CDR2 YDEGEE. CDR3 sequence (DNA): TGTGCCAGCAGCTTCCGGGATCAGCCCCAGCATTTT. Its protein is CASSFRDQPQHF.

Details on this clone: At the DNA level, this CDR3 is encoded by other sequences in the same sample as well. This sequence joins TRBV6-5 and TRBJ1-4; D unresolved. The CDR3 runs to 11 residues. V was trimmed by 6 bases and J by 8 bases, leaving 7 bases between them. In germline, CDR1 is MNHEY, CDR2 SVGAGI. The CDR3 reads CASSRGEKLFF. DNA of the CDR3: TGTGCCAGCAGCCGCGGAGAAAAACTGTTTTTT.

This chain links TRBV6-1 with TRBJ1-1; D is undetermined. Trimming stripped 0 bases from V and 3 bases from J, with 8 bases between. This CDR3 comprises 14 residues. In germline, CDR1 is MNHNS, CDR2 SASEGT. CDR3 nucleotides: TGTGCCAGCAGTGAAGCGGCAGCGGACACTGAAGCTTTCTTT. Residues: CASSEAAADTEAFF.

V and J are TRBV4-1 and TRBJ2-5; 7 nucleotides match TRBD1. The CDR3 contains 15 residues. V lost 4 bases and J lost 5; bases outside the gene matches: 10. Per germline, CDR1 MGHRA and CDR2 YSYEKL. CDR3 coding DNA: TGCGCCAGCAGCCTCCTGACAGGGTTTGAGGAGACCCAGTACTTC. It is translated as CASSLLTGFEETQYF.

The chain is built from TRBV29-1 and TRBJ2-7; D might be TRBD2 (6 bases). CDR3 length: 15 residues. V was cut by 6 bases and J by 1 base, with 19 bases left in between. In germline, CDR1 is SQVTM, CDR2 ANQGSEA. As DNA, the CDR3 is TGCAGCGTCGGATCCGGAGGGCAGCGTTCCTACGAGCAGTACTTC. It translates to CSVGSGGQRSYEQYF.

The chain couples TRBV4-3 to TRBJ2-3, with D possibly TRBD2 on 6 matching bases. The CDR3 totals 16 residues. Trimming left V 0 bases short and J 3 bases short, with 13 bases between. Germline loops: CDR1 LGHNA, CDR2 YSLEER. The CDR3 loop is CASSQDHRRDTDTQYF. The CDR3 DNA is TGCGCCAGCAGCCAAGATCATCGGCGGGATACAGATACGCAGTATTTT.

This clone was seen once. This chain uses TRBV9 with TRBJ2-1; TRBD1 aligns across 7 bases. V lost 4 bases and J lost 8; bases outside the gene matches: 9. CDR3 size: 14 residues. Germline V gene sequence: CDR1 SGDLS, CDR2 YYNGEE. CDR3 coding DNA: TGTGCCAGCAGCACGCAGGGGGAATTCGATGAGCAGTTCTTC. It is translated as CASSTQGEFDEQFF.

The chain joins TRBV7-7 to TRBJ2-1; 9 bases are a match to TRBD1. This CDR3 spans 15 amino acids. The ends lost 5 bases at V and 6 bases at J; junction bases unmatched: 8. CDR1 SSHAT and CDR2 FNYEAQ come from the germline V gene (reference sequence). For the CDR3, the DNA is TGTGCCAGCAGCGGACAGGGGAGAGGGGGCAATGAGCAGTTCTTC. Protein product: CASSGQGRGGNEQFF.

This clone occurred once. The gene calls are TRBV5-1 and TRBJ1-1; D may be TRBD1 (5 bases). The CDR3 has 14 amino acids. Trimming left V 1 base short and J 3 bases short, with 10 bases between. CDR1 and CDR2 from the germline V gene are SGHRS and YFSETQ. In DNA form, the CDR3 reads TGCGCCAGCAGCTTGAGTGGGGCGGACACTGAAGCTTTCTTT. Translated, it gives CASSLSGADTEAFF. The complete variable domain, with remaining parts taken from reference TRBV5-1 and TRBJ1-1, reads KAGVTQTPRYLIKTRGQQVTLSCSPISGHRSVSWYQQTPGQGLQFLFEYFSETQRNKGNFPGRFSGRQFSNSRSEMNVSTLELGDSALYLCASSLSGADTEAFFGQGTRLTVV.

The V gene is TRBV5-6, the J gene TRBJ2-2; D perhaps matches TRBD1 (6 bases). The CDR3 has 16 residues. The germline V gene has CDR1 SGHDT and CDR2 YYEEEE. Trimming cost V 4 bases and J 5 bases, with 18 bases left between them. CDR3 amino acids: CASSHSGTFATGELFF. DNA for the CDR3: TGTGCCAGCAGCCATTCCGGGACATTCGCGACCGGGGAGCTGTTTTTT. Combining the CDR3 with reference TRBV5-6 and TRBJ2-2 gives the whole variable domain DAGVTQSPTHLIKTRGQQVTLRCSPKSGHDTVSWYQQALGQGPQFIFQYYEEEERQRGNFPDRFSGHQFPNYSSELNVNALLLGDSALYLCASSHSGTFATGELFFGEGSRLTVL.

This chain joins TRBV4-2 and TRBJ2-2, with TRBD2 identical over 7 bases. This CDR3 contains 15 residues. Unmatched junction bases numbered 8, after V lost 4 bases and J lost 6 bases. The germline gives CDR1 LGHNA, CDR2 YNFKEQ. The CDR3 loop reads CASSPTLAIAGELFF. In DNA form, the CDR3 reads TGTGCCAGCAGCCCTACACTAGCGATTGCCGGGGAGCTGTTTTTT.

The chain employs TRBV7-2 and TRBJ2-2; maybe TRBD2 (7 bases). This CDR3 contains 15 residues. Per germline, CDR1 SGHTA and CDR2 FQGNSA. The V end lost 2 bases, the J end lost 3 bases, and 10 bases lay between the germline ends. CDR3 sequence: CASSLRGRDTGELFF. CDR3 coding DNA: TGTGCCAGCAGCTTAAGGGGGAGGGACACCGGGGAGCTGTTTTTT.

V usage is TRBV5-1 and J usage is TRBJ2-1, with 12 positions matching TRBD1. With V trimmed by 4 bases and J by 9 bases, 14 bases remained unmatched. Per the germline V gene, CDR1 is SGHRS and CDR2 is YFSETQ. The CDR3 covers 17 residues. The CDR3 DNA is TGCGCCAGCAGCAGGGGGACAGGGGGCATGGTATTGGTTGAGCAGTTCTTC. Translated, it gives CASSRGTGGMVLVEQFF.

The CDR3 DNA reads TGTGCCAGCAGTTCGACAGGGGTCACAACTAATGAAAAACTGTTTTTT. Amino acid sequence: CASSSTGVTTNEKLFF. This chain uses TRBV6-5 with TRBJ1-4, with 8 nucleotides matching TRBD1. V shed 4 bases and J 0 bases; nucleotides not matched to a gene: 4. The CDR3 is made up of 16 amino acids. Germline V gives CDR1 MNHEY, CDR2 SVGAGI.